This T cell receptor beta chain was sequenced during a study of shared clonotypes between healthy human individuals (dated by TCRdb to the early 2020s). Describing the broader study: A couple of women and a few men aged 18 to 49 years were included in the cohort. Per donor, three plates each were used for CD4 naive and CD4 memory, two for CD8 naive, and one for CD8 memory. Each donor's leukapheresis produced roughly between roughly 0.85 and 9.5 billion PBMCs. Blood TCR repertoires of about 5 healthy adults were deeply sequenced to estimate repertoire size and the extent of clonotype sharing between individuals. Different laboratories and diverse techniques were used to prepare libraries and sequence TCR repertoires, to increase sequencing depth and limit assay-specific biases.

CD8 naive samples were obtained by positive selection for CCR7 among CD45RO-negative cells, yielding a CD45RA+CCR7+ population from which TemRA cells were excluded. The donors were healthy, HIV-negative adults who had no recently reported acute infections or vaccinations. All donors were Caucasian adults living in Nashville, Tennessee, USA. Blood was obtained by leukapheresis, after which PBMCs were separated by Ficoll-Histopaque density gradient centrifugation and cryopreserved in liquid nitrogen vapor phase. Purity and quantity of every magnetically sorted T cell population were checked by analytical flow cytometry. Each sorted fraction had its genomic DNA isolated and then quantified by UV absorbance on a Nanodrop 2000c. Using the deep immunoSEQ assay, TCR CDR3 regions were amplified from genomic DNA by multiplex PCR. For each cell subset, the extracted genomic DNA was distributed evenly across all wells of several immunoSEQ 96-well plates, and each plate served as one replicate. Each replicate PCR for sorted subsets received roughly 0.2 ug genomic DNA, equal to roughly 30,000 T cell genomes. The purified libraries were quantified using a Qubit 3.0 fluorometer, sized with a Bioanalyzer 2100, and then quantified again using the KAPA Library Quantification kit. Each immunoSEQ 96-well plate was sequenced on its own single-read 150-cycle Illumina NextSeq 550 flow cell. For the original study's pipeline: Because the immunoSEQ output held only junctional sequences and lacked quality scores, the filtering could not match the filtering applied to full-length reads. Sequences were annotated with PyIR, a Python wrapper for IgBLAST v1.9, using IMGT germline references to assign V/J genes and CDR3. Reads with weak V/J assignments (E-value above 1e-6), missing CDR3, stop codons, out-of-frame junctions, or ambiguous translated residues were removed. A V3J clonotype was defined by an identical inferred V gene, J gene, and CDR3 amino acid sequence. Percentage overlap between repertoires was computed as shared unique clonotypes divided by the size of the smaller repertoire. Three approaches were used to assess repertoire richness: RTK rarefaction, the Chao1 estimator, and Recon v2.1 estimates of unobserved clonotypes. For all TCRbeta clonotypes obtained by the gDNA method from a handful of donors, generation probabilities were computed with OLGA. This immuneACCESS table, as held by TCRdb, lists in-frame sequences with V and J called but not all clones. Of the missing ones, under half trace to an unresolved V gene in checked studies; the others have no known cause. That table gives V, J and clone size, and the DNA gave D and trimming. In this sample the table shows roughly 2,000,000 clones, roughly 95% of which occur a single time. Clones ranked in the top ten supply over 1.5% of the sample.

To note about this clone: This clone's antigen is unknown. Within one base of it there is no much larger clone, and no base qualities were kept.

Including cysteine and phenylalanine, the CDR3 has 14 amino acids. The DNA shown is the 42-base CDR3, in frame from base 1. CDR1 SGHDN and CDR2 FVKESK are derived from the germline V gene. Trimming costs V 0 bases and J 4 bases, and their ends lie 9 bases apart. Broad study findings and their caveats: Naive subsets generally had larger estimated clonotype richness than memory subsets. Even with the large sequencing depth, rarefaction of the sorted-subset datasets indicated that sequencing was incomplete. Across a handful of donors, approximately 4.9% of naive CD4, approximately 3.6% of naive CD8, 2.3% of memory CD4, and about 0.44% of memory CD8 clonotypes were shared. Pairwise subsampling led to the expectation that sequencing depth would affect the degree of clonotype sharing among donors. Compared with non-shared clonotypes, the clonotypes found in all four sorted-subset donors had higher generation probabilities. Sampling was restricted to blood, and TCR repertoires in tissues likely differ from the TCR repertoires found in blood. The small number of donors limited the genetic and exposure-history diversity represented.

The chain couples TRBV14 to TRBJ1-2, with an unclear D gene assignment. Sample: naive CD8+ T cells from PBMCs. The sample's cell subset or site, from its label and the paper: CD45RA+CCR7+. This TCR came from a man aged 18 to 30 in good health. Some clones in this sample may be carry-over from other donors' samples. The CDR3 region reads CASSQDDLFYGYTF. The nucleotide sequence is given as TGTGCCAGCAGCCAAGATGACCTCTTCTATGGCTACACCTTC.